This T cell receptor (beta chain) was sequenced for a study of human T cells and chemical hapten exposure. Ten or more counts support this clonotype. Time point denoted: healthy volunteer bleed at 6 weeks. Unfractionated whole blood yielded total RNA. CDR3 length: 15 residues. The V end lost 3 bases, the J end lost 5 bases, and 17 bases lay between the germline ends. The germline CDR1 and CDR2 sequences are DFQATT and SNEGSKA (reference sequence). TCRdb itself ran the RACE reads through MiXCR, one entry per CDR3 protein. The table has about 77,000 distinct CDR3 sequences, around 9.3% seen once. The sequence was collected from a female donor in good health. Some clones in this sample may be carry-over from other donors' samples. What was sequenced was whole blood. This rearrangement joins TRBV20-1 to TRBJ2-1; D is uncertain. The DNA for the CDR3 is TGCAGTGCTAGGCGGTCGCGGATTGGCCACAATGAGCAGTTCTTC. Translating it yields CSARRSRIGHNEQFF.